These T cell receptor beta chains were read from a single sample in a study of technical replicates of blood from four donors. Only in-frame clones appear in the TCRdb table, and some are missing; sequencing was by immunoSEQ multiplex PCR. This table has approximately 92,000 clones, 95% appearing once. The material sequenced was T cells isolated from PBMCs. The receptors stem from a human donor in good health. CDR3s include the opening cysteine and the closing phenylalanine or tryptophan. A D gene is named only where the DNA matches it firmly. For some rows the clone size is stated as once, few or many, or as a class when expanded; others skip it.

D gene | J gene | V gene | clone size | CDR3 DNA | CDR3 protein
NA | TRBJ2-5 | TRBV7-7 | NA | TGTGCCAGCAGCTTAACCCCCCTAGCTTCGGAGACCCAGTACTTC | CASSLTPLASETQYF
NA | TRBJ1-1 | TRBV19 | NA | TGTGCCATCCTACGGATAGAGGAGGGTAGGATTGAAGCTTTCTTT | CAILRIEEGRIEAFF
TRBD1 | TRBJ2-7 | TRBV10-1 | NA | TGCGCCAGCAGTGTCGGGATTTGGGGACAGGGGGCCGAGTACGAGCAGTACTTC | CASSVGIWGQGAEYEQYF
NA | TRBJ1-3 | TRBV9 | NA | TGTGCCAGCAGCCCAAGGAGCTCTGGAAACACCATATATTTT | CASSPRSSGNTIYF
TRBD2 | TRBJ2-7 | TRBV4-1 | once | TGCGCCAGCAGCCAAGACCGCGCCCGACGAGCGGGGGCCACCTACGAGCAGTACTTC | CASSQDRARRAGATYEQYF
NA | TRBJ2-7 | TRBV21-1 | NA | TGTGCCAGCAGCCCTCCGGGACAGGGTCCTACGAAGCAGTACTTC | CASSPPGQGPTKQYF
TRBD2 | TRBJ2-5 | TRBV9 | once | TGTGCCAGCAGCGTTAGTGTAGCGGGATCGCAAGAGACCCAGTACTTC | CASSVSVAGSQETQYF
TRBD2 | TRBJ2-3 | TRBV28 | NA | TGTGCCAGCGGTGGCGGGAGTATCGGCACAGATACGCAGTATTTT | CASGGGSIGTDTQYF
TRBD1 | TRBJ2-7 | TRBV11-3 | NA | TGTGCCAGCAGCCCAGGGGGCGACCGCACCTACGAGCAGTACTTC | CASSPGGDRTYEQYF
TRBD1 | TRBJ2-1 | TRBV7-9 | NA | TGTGCCAGCAGCCAATCTCGCCGGGACAGTAACAATGAGCAGTTCTTC | CASSQSRRDSNNEQFF
NA | TRBJ2-1 | TRBV5-1 | NA | TGCGCCAGCAGCTTTTTCGGACAGACTAATGAGCAGTTCTTC | CASSFFGQTNEQFF
NA | TRBJ2-3 | TRBV10-1 | NA | TGCGCCAGCAGTGAACAGGCTCGGGGCACAGATACGCAGTATTTT | CASSEQARGTDTQYF
TRBD2 | TRBJ2-1 | TRBV10-2 | NA | TGCGCCAGCAGTATGACTACTAGCGGGGGGTACAATGAGCAGTTCTTC | CASSMTTSGGYNEQFF
NA | TRBJ1-1 | TRBV28 | once | TGTGCCAGCAGTTTAACGGGTCGGGGCACTGAAGCTTTCTTT | CASSLTGRGTEAFF
NA | TRBJ2-7 | TRBV5-1 | NA | TGCGCCAGCAGCTTGGATACTAGCAGCCTTTACGAGCAGTACTTC | CASSLDTSSLYEQYF
TRBD2 | TRBJ2-5 | TRBV11-2 | NA | TGTGCCAGCAGCTTACAAACTAGCGGTGTCAGGGAGACCCAGTACTTC | CASSLQTSGVRETQYF
NA | TRBJ2-5 | TRBV7-9 | NA | TGTGCCAGCAGGTTCGGGGGACCGCAAGAGACCCAGTACTTC | CASRFGGPQETQYF
NA | TRBJ1-5 | TRBV6-5 | NA | TGTGCCAGCAGTGGGAGCCGCCAGGGCAATCAGCCCCAGCATTTT | CASSGSRQGNQPQHF
NA | TRBJ1-2 | TRBV9 | NA | TGTGCCAGCAGCGTTAGCCCCCAAGGGACAAGCCCCTATGGCTACACCTTC | CASSVSPQGTSPYGYTF
TRBD1 | TRBJ2-5 | TRBV12-5 | NA | TGTGCTAGTGGCGCCCCGAGGGGGCTAGAACCAGAGACCCAGTACTTC | CASGAPRGLEPETQYF
TRBD1 | TRBJ1-2 | TRBV6-1 | NA | TGTGCCAGCAGTGAGATAAGGACAGGGGTAGATGGCTACACCTTC | CASSEIRTGVDGYTF
TRBD2 | TRBJ2-3 | TRBV7-2 | NA | TGTGCCAGCAGCTTACGACTAGCGGACCTCACAGATACGCAGTATTTT | CASSLRLADLTDTQYF
TRBD1 | TRBJ1-1 | TRBV4-1 | NA | TGCGCCAGCAGCCAAGATTGGACAGGGACGAACACTGAAGCTTTCTTT | CASSQDWTGTNTEAFF
TRBD2 | TRBJ2-1 | TRBV28 | NA | TGTGCCAGCAGTGCTGATGCTAGCGGGAGCCTTCTATACAATGAGCAGTTCTTC | CASSADASGSLLYNEQFF
NA | TRBJ1-5 | TRBV7-9 | NA | TGTGCCAGCAGCTTACAGGGCAATCAGCCCCAGCATTTT | CASSLQGNQPQHF
TRBD1 | TRBJ1-6 | TRBV13 | NA | TGTGCCAGCAGCACAACCCGGACAGGGTCGAATTCACCCCTCCACTTT | CASSTTRTGSNSPLHF
TRBD1 | TRBJ2-7 | TRBV18 | NA | TGTGCCAGCTCACGGACAGGGACCCCCTACGAGCAGTACTTC | CASSRTGTPYEQYF
NA | TRBJ2-1 | TRBV2 | once | TGTGCCAGCACTGAAAGGCTAGCAGACTACAATGAGCAGTTCTTC | CASTERLADYNEQFF
NA | TRBJ1-5 | TRBV7-6 | NA | TGTGCCAGCAGCTTAGATCAGGGCAATCAGCCCCAGCATTTT | CASSLDQGNQPQHF
TRBD2 | TRBJ2-7 | TRBV6-5 | NA | TGTGCCAGCAGTTACTCTTCAGCGGGGTCCTTCTACGAGCAGTACTTC | CASSYSSAGSFYEQYF
TRBD2 | TRBJ2-1 | TRBV7-7 | NA | TGTGCTAGCAGCCCCCTTGCGCTGGGACTAGCGGGGGTGAGGAATGAGCAGTTCTTC | CASSPLALGLAGVRNEQFF
NA | TRBJ2-1 | TRBV5-1 | once | TGCGCCAGCAGCTTGGCCCCCGTTGAGCAGTTCTTC | CASSLAPVEQFF
TRBD1 | TRBJ1-3 | TRBV30 | few | TGTGCCTGGAGACGGGACAGGGGTGTAGACACCATATATTTT | CAWRRDRGVDTIYF
TRBD1 | TRBJ1-2 | TRBV30 | NA | TGTGCCTGGATTAGGGGGCGAGTTGGCTACACCTTC | CAWIRGRVGYTF
TRBD1 | TRBJ2-7 | TRBV14 | NA | TGTGCCAGCAGCGATCGGACAGGGCACAACGAGCAGTACTTC | CASSDRTGHNEQYF
NA | TRBJ1-2 | TRBV5-1 | NA | TGCGCCAGCAACCCTCTCCCGGGAGCCGCCCAGGAGGGCTACACCTTC | CASNPLPGAAQEGYTF
NA | TRBJ1-1 | TRBV28 | NA | TGTGCCAGCAGATCCCCTCAGGGTCCTGAAGCTTTCTTT | CASRSPQGPEAFF
TRBD1 | TRBJ1-2 | TRBV6-1 | NA | TGTGCCAGCACCCGGGACAGGGCTGGCTACACCTTC | CASTRDRAGYTF
NA | TRBJ2-7 | TRBV28 | NA | TGTGCCAGCAGTTTTATCGGGATTGGGTACGAGCAGTACTTC | CASSFIGIGYEQYF
NA | TRBJ2-1 | TRBV5-6 | NA | TGTGCCAGCAGCCCCCGGGGTTATAGCAATGAGCAGTTCTTC | CASSPRGYSNEQFF
NA | TRBJ1-1 | TRBV6-5 | NA | TGTGCCAGCAGTAATCGGAGGGAGAACACTGAAGCTTTCTTT | CASSNRRENTEAFF
NA | TRBJ1-2 | TRBV19 | NA | TGTGCCAGTACAACAGGCGAAGCTAACTATGGCTACACCTTC | CASTTGEANYGYTF
NA | TRBJ2-7 | TRBV4-1 | NA | TGCGCCAGCAGCCAAGTAGTTACAGGGTTGGACGAGCAGTACTTC | CASSQVVTGLDEQYF
NA | TRBJ1-4 | TRBV14 | NA | TGTGCCAGCAGTCGGACAGTGGGTATGGAAAAACTGTTTTTT | CASSRTVGMEKLFF
NA | TRBJ2-3 | TRBV9 | NA | TGTGCCAGCAGCGTATCTGGGGCCCGCACAGATACGCAGTATTTT | CASSVSGARTDTQYF
TRBD2 | TRBJ2-3 | TRBV10-3 | once | TGTGCCATCAGCGAGACTAGCGGCACAGATACGCAGTATTTT | CAISETSGTDTQYF
TRBD2 | TRBJ2-5 | TRBV28 | NA | TGTCTAGTTGGAGCGGGAGGGCTGAACGCGGAGACCCAGTACTTC | CLVGAGGLNAETQYF
NA | TRBJ2-1 | TRBV7-2 | NA | TGTGCCAGCAGCTTGGGGGGAGTGGCCCGGGAGCAGTTCTTC | CASSLGGVAREQFF
NA | TRBJ2-1 | TRBV5-3 | NA | TGTGCCAGAAGCTTGGAGGGGTATAGGGTTCCGTTCTTC | CARSLEGYRVPFF
NA | TRBJ2-7 | TRBV5-1 | NA | TGCGCCAGCAGCTTGGTTGGAGGGGGCACCTACGAGCAGTACTTC | CASSLVGGGTYEQYF
NA | TRBJ2-5 | TRBV6-5 | NA | TGTGCCAGCACCCACGGCGGATCCCAGTACTTC | CASTHGGSQYF
TRBD2 | TRBJ2-7 | TRBV7-8 | NA | TGTGCCAGCAGCTATCCGTCGGGTAGCGGGGGGCAGAGCTCCTACGAGCAGTACTTC | CASSYPSGSGGQSSYEQYF
TRBD2 | TRBJ2-5 | TRBV7-9 | NA | TGTGCCAGCAGCTTAGTCGCCCGCGGGAGGGCCAAGGGGGAGACCCAGTACTTC | CASSLVARGRAKGETQYF
NA | TRBJ2-2 | TRBV19 | NA | TGTGCCTCCCAACCCGCGGGAACTCCGACAGGGGAGCTGTTTTTT | CASQPAGTPTGELFF
TRBD1 | TRBJ2-2 | TRBV9 | NA | TGTGCCAGCAGCGCAGTAGGGACAGGGGATTTCGGGGAGCTGTTTTTT | CASSAVGTGDFGELFF